One sample yielded the 13 T cell receptor beta chains listed below, sequenced in a study of blood T cell repertoires in COVID-19. Profiled with immunoSEQ multiplex PCR; TCRdb holds only in-frame clones, not every one. The data contain 90,000 to 130,000 clones, approximately 81% of them singletons. The specimen was peripheral blood. These receptors originate from a man between 35 and 55 years old with acute or convalescent COVID-19.

The rearrangement joins TRBV18 to TRBJ1-4, with 7 bases that match TRBD1. Germline V gene lookup returns CDR1 KGHSH and CDR2 LQKENI. The CDR3 has 15 amino acids. The trim removed 3 bases at V and 2 bases at J, leaving 3 bases unmatched. This chain's CDR3 is CASSPRTGTNEKLFF. The CDR3 nucleotides read TGTGCCAGCTCACCGAGGACAGGTACTAATGAAAAACTGTTTTTT.

The chain recombines TRBV6-5 with TRBJ1-4; D perhaps matches TRBD1 (5 bases). The V end lost 0 bases, the J end lost 4 bases, and 9 bases lay between the germline ends. CDR3 length: 15 residues. The V gene's germline CDR1 is MNHEY and CDR2 SVGAGI. CDR3 sequence reads: CASSYSGGGNEKLFF. CDR3 DNA: TGTGCCAGCAGTTACTCGGGGGGGGGTAATGAAAAACTGTTTTTT.

V gene TRBV7-3 combines with J gene TRBJ2-3, with D possibly being TRBD2 (5 bases). Trimming pared 6 bases from V and 4 bases from J, leaving 11 bases between. The CDR3 has 13 amino acids. Looked up from germline, CDR1 is SGHTA and CDR2 is FQGTGA. CDR3 DNA: TGTGCCAGCAGTATAGCGCGTGCAGATACGCAGTATTTT. Amino acids: CASSIARADTQYF.

V gene TRBV6-5 combines with J gene TRBJ1-1; D unclear. The CDR3 loop spans 13 amino acids. V lost 2 bases and J lost 7, with 11 bases in between. Germline V gene lookup returns CDR1 MNHEY and CDR2 SVGAGI. The CDR3 DNA reads as TGTGCCAGCAGTTACCCCCCAGCAGGTGAAGCTTTCTTT. Its protein product is CASSYPPAGEAFF.

The sample holds a few counts of this clone. This chain connects TRBV20-1 to TRBJ1-2, with 7 bases lining up with TRBD1. Germline lookup yields CDR1 DFQATT and CDR2 SNEGSKA (reference sequence). The CDR3 covers 13 residues. The trim removed 3 bases at V and 1 base at J, leaving 2 bases unmatched. The CDR3 DNA reads TGCAGTGCTAGTTACAGGGGTAACTATGGCTACACCTTC. Protein sequence: CSASYRGNYGYTF.

This sequence joins TRBV6-5 and TRBJ1-3, with 9 bases aligning to TRBD1. The CDR3 extends over 15 amino acids. The germline CDR1 and CDR2 sequences are MNHEY and SVGAGI. The trim removed 8 bases at V and 4 bases at J, leaving 9 bases unmatched. CDR3 in DNA: TGTGCCAGCGGATCCAGGACAGGGGCAGGAAACACCATATATTTT. Its translation: CASGSRTGAGNTIYF.

This clone appeared a few times. V is TRBV6-2 or TRBV6-3 and J is TRBJ2-2; 7 bases fit TRBD1. The CDR3 runs to 13 residues. V was pared by 4 bases and J by 14 bases, with 10 bases of the junction left unmatched. Germline loops: CDR1 MNHEY, CDR2 SVGEGT. The CDR3 DNA is TGTGCCAGCAGTTGGGTACAGGGGCAGGTCCTGTTTTTT. Translation gives CASSWVQGQVLFF.

This clone was seen just once. The V call is TRBV6-5, the J call TRBJ1-5, with TRBD1 matching 9 bases. The CDR3 consists of 15 residues. V shed 6 bases, J shed 7 bases, and the junction held 10 bases outside the gene matches. Germline values: CDR1 MNHEY, CDR2 SVGAGI. The CDR3 loop reads CASSRETGGSQPQHF. The CDR3 nucleotides are TGTGCCAGCAGCCGTGAGACAGGGGGAAGCCAGCCCCAGCATTTT.

V and J are TRBV14 and TRBJ1-5, with a tentative D call TRBD1 (6 bases). This CDR3 is 13 amino acids long. V was cut by 5 bases and J by 9 bases, with 14 bases left in between. The germline CDR1 and CDR2 sequences are SGHDN and FVKESK. In nucleotides, the CDR3 is TGTGCCAGCAGCAAGGCGGGGGGGCTGCCCCAGCATTTT. Amino acids: CASSKAGGLPQHF.

This chain joins TRBV5-1 and TRBJ2-3; 16 bases map to TRBD2. J gave up 5 bases and V 7 bases, and 13 bases lay outside the gene matches. The CDR3 is 18 amino acids. Germline CDR1 SGHRS, CDR2 YFSETQ. The CDR3 is CASGSRGLAGGVRDTQYF. CDR3 coding DNA: TGCGCCAGCGGATCAAGGGGACTAGCGGGAGGGGTGAGAGATACGCAGTATTTT.

The chain carries TRBV29-1 and TRBJ1-2, with D possibly TRBD1 on 5 matching bases. The CDR3 totals 14 residues. Germline V gives CDR1 SQVTM, CDR2 ANQGSEA. Trimming shortened V by 5 bases and J by 6 bases, and 19 bases separated the two germline ends. The CDR3 nucleotides are TGCAGCGTTCTACATCAGGGTGAGGTGCATGGCTACACCTTC. Encoded protein: CSVLHQGEVHGYTF. The variable domain in full, with the rest retrieved from reference TRBV29-1 and TRBJ1-2, is SAVISQKPSRDICQRGTSLTIQCQVDSQVTMMFWYRQQPGQSLTLIATANQGSEATYESGFVIDKFPISRPNLTFSTLTVSNMSPEDSSIYLCSVLHQGEVHGYTFGSGTRLTVV.

The chain uses TRBV5-1 and TRBJ1-4; 11 bases fit TRBD1. This CDR3 region has 15 residues. J lost 8 bases, V lost 5 bases, and 8 bases had no gene match. The germline V gene has CDR1 SGHRS and CDR2 YFSETQ. In DNA form, the CDR3 reads TGCGCCAGCAGGCCCGGGACAGGGGGGGTCGAAAAACTGTTTTTT. It specifies CASRPGTGGVEKLFF.

The J gene is TRBJ2-1, the V gene TRBV5-1; D is uncertain. CDR3 length equals 17 residues. The ends were cut back, 0 bases at V and 9 bases at J, with 22 bases in the middle. The germline V gene has CDR1 SGHRS and CDR2 YFSETQ. In DNA, the CDR3 is TGCGCCAGCAGCTTGGCCCTCTTTTCAGGTGGAATAGGTGAGCAGTTCTTC. This translates into CASSLALFSGGIGEQFF.